This T cell receptor (beta chain) was captured by sequencing in a study of T cells in Graves' hyperthyroidism and ophthalmopathy. This clonotype has just a few counts. At one end the junction does not follow the germline gene, possibly because of a read error. RNA transcripts yielded amplified TCR beta CDR3 regions. The TCR CDR3 first-round RT-PCR relied on the HTBI primer set. TCRdb re-called the multiplex PCR reads with MiXCR, one entry per CDR3 protein. The table has 550,000 to 650,000 distinct CDR3 sequences, approximately 13% seen once. This CDR3 has 10 residues. Germline CDR1 is MDHEN and CDR2 is SYDVKM.

The source of this sequence is a woman in her twenties or thirties with Graves' hyperthyroidism that later progressed to Graves' ophthalmopathy. The V gene is TRBV28, the J gene TRBJ1-2; D remains ambiguous. Sequencing was carried out using blood. This CDR3 reads CASSGNGCTF. The DNA for the CDR3 is TGTGCCAGCAGTGGTAATGGCTGCACCTTC.